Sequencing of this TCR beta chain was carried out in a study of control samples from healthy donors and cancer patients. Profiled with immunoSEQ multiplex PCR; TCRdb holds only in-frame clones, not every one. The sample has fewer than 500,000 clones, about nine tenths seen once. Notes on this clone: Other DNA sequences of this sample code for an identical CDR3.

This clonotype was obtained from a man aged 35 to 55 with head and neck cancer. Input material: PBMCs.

The CDR3 bases are TGTGCCACCAGCAGAGGACAGGGGGCGTACAATGAGCAGTTCTTC. Its protein product is CATSRGQGAYNEQFF. The chain couples TRBV15 to TRBJ2-1; 10 positions agree with TRBD1. Germline trimming cut 1 base from V and 4 bases from J; bases unmatched to any gene: 1. There are 15 residues in the CDR3. CDR1 LNHNV and CDR2 YYDKDF come from the germline V gene (reference sequence).